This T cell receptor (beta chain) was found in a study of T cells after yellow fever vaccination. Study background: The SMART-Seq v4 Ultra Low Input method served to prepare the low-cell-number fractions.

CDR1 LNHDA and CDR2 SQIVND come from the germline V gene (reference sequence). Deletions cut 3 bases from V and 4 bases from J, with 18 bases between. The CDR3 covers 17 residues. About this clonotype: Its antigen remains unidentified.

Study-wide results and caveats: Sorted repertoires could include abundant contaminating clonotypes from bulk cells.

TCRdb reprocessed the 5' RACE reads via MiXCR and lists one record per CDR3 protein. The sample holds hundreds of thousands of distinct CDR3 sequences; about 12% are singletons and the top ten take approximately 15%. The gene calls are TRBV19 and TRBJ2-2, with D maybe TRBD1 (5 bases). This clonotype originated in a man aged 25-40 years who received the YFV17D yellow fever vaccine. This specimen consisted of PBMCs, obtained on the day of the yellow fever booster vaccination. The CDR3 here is CASSIRQVRVTTGELFF. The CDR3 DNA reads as TGTGCCAGTAGTATTAGACAAGTCAGGGTTACCACCGGGGAGCTGTTTTTT. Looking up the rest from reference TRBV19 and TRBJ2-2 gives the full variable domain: DGGITQSPKYLFRKEGQNVTLSCEQNLNHDAMYWYRQDPGQGLRLIYYSQIVNDFQKGDIAEGYSVSREKKESFPLTVTSAQKNPTAFYLCASSIRQVRVTTGELFFGEGSRLTVL.